The 2 T cell receptor beta chains given below trace back to one sample, sequenced in a study of CD8+ T cells in alopecia areata. Sequencing templates came from extracted RNA that was reverse transcribed into cDNA. The assay was immunoSEQ multiplex PCR, and TCRdb's table has in-frame clones only and misses some. The table has around 290,000 clones, over 45% seen once. Treatment noted: oral pan-JAK inhibitor, 5-10 mg twice daily. The sample here was CD4+ T cells sorted from blood, taken at week 24, from a patient treated with tofacitinib. The source is a human donor with alopecia areata.

V is TRBV7-2 and J is TRBJ2-7, with 11 positions matching TRBD2. The V gene's germline CDR1 is SGHTA and CDR2 FQGNSA. The ends lost 1 base at V and 2 bases at J; junction bases unmatched: 4. CDR3 length equals 16 residues. CDR3 protein: CASSLGASGGTYEQYF. DNA for the CDR3: TGTGCCAGCAGCTTAGGTGCTAGCGGGGGGACCTACGAGCAGTACTTC.

The chain joins TRBV28 to TRBJ2-5; D possibly corresponds to TRBD2 (6 bases). Germline V gives CDR1 MDHEN, CDR2 SYDVKM. The V gene lost 3 bases and the J gene lost 1 base, with 12 bases spanning the gap. The CDR3 contains 15 residues. The CDR3 is CASSFRGTIQETQYF. CDR3 DNA sequence: TGTGCCAGCAGTTTCCGCGGGACGATCCAAGAGACCCAGTACTTC.